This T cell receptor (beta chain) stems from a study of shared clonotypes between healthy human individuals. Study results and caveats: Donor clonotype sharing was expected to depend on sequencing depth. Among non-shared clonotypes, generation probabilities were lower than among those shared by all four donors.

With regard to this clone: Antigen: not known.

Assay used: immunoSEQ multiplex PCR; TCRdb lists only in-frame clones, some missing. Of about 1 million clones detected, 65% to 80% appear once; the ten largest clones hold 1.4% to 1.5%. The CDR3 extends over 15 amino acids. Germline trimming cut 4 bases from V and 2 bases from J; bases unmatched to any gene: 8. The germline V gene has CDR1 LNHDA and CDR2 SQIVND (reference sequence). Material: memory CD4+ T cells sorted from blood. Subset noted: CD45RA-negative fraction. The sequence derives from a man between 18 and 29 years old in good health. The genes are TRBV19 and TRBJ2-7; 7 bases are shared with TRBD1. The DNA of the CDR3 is TGTGCCAGTAGTAAAGGACAGGCATTGACCTACGAGCAGTACTTC. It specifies CASSKGQALTYEQYF.